A selection of T cell receptor beta chains follows, all from one sample in a study of OX40 agonist ivuxolimab in advanced cancers. This table comes from immunoSEQ multiplex PCR, and its TCRdb copy is limited to in-frame clones, with some not included. Among around 82,000 clones, less than 90% were seen once, and the ten largest hold 10% to 15%. This sample comprised CD4+ or CD8+ T cells sorted from blood, obtained in a trial of the OX40 agonist ivuxolimab. Receptors originate from an adult with an advanced solid tumor such as melanoma, head and neck, liver or kidney cancer. The CDR3 runs from the conserved cysteine through the conserved F or W. The D gene is left open where the match is weak. Part of the rows lack a size; the others show once, few, many or a class for expanded clones.

D gene	V gene	J gene	clone size	CDR3 DNA	CDR3 protein
TRBD1	TRBV19	TRBJ2-7	.	TGTGCCAGTAGTATAGCGGGGACAGGGGGCTACGAGCAGTACTTC	CASSIAGTGGYEQYF
TRBD1	TRBV14	TRBJ2-7	.	TGTGCCAGCAGCCTCGGACAGGGTTCCTACGAGCAGTACTTC	CASSLGQGSYEQYF
.	TRBV7-2	TRBJ1-6	.	TGTGCCAGCAGCACCCCGGGCTTATATAATTCACCCCTCCACTTT	CASSTPGLYNSPLHF
TRBD1	TRBV27	TRBJ1-2	.	TGTGCCAGCCGACTTGAACCAGGGGGAGACTATGGCTACACCTTC	CASRLEPGGDYGYTF
.	TRBV21-1	TRBJ2-1	.	TGTGCCAGCAGCAAAGAAGGAGACAATGAGCAGTTCTTC	CASSKEGDNEQFF
TRBD1	TRBV7-8	TRBJ2-7	.	TGTGCCAGCAGCTTAGTCGCGAGACAGGGGACGTCCTACGAGCAGTACTTC	CASSLVARQGTSYEQYF
TRBD2	TRBV29-1	TRBJ2-3	.	TGCAGCGTCTCCGGGACTAGCGGGAGCACAGATACGCAGTATTTT	CSVSGTSGSTDTQYF
TRBD2	TRBV5-4	TRBJ2-7	.	TGTGCCAGCAGCCCGGGGACTAGCGGGAACTACGAGCAGTACTTC	CASSPGTSGNYEQYF
.	TRBV6-5	TRBJ1-1	.	TGTGCCAGCAGTTTTCAGATGAACACTGAAGCTTTCTTT	CASSFQMNTEAFF
.	TRBV27	TRBJ1-1	.	TGTGCCAGCAGTTTAATATTCCAAGGCGCTTTCTTT	CASSLIFQGAFF
TRBD2	TRBV7-9	TRBJ2-7	.	TGTGCCAGCAGCTTAGCCAGCCTGACTAGCGGTTACGAGCAGTACTTC	CASSLASLTSGYEQYF
.	TRBV25-1	TRBJ1-3	.	TGTGCCAGCAGTGAATATATGGTCCACTCTGGAAACACCATATATTTT	CASSEYMVHSGNTIYF
.	TRBV18	TRBJ2-3	.	TGTGCCAGCTCACGAACCGCGGAACCCTACACAGATACGCAGTATTTT	CASSRTAEPYTDTQYF
.	TRBV29-1	TRBJ2-7	once	TGCAGCGTTGAGGCAGGGGCCCCCTCCTACGAGCAGTACTTC	CSVEAGAPSYEQYF
.	TRBV2	TRBJ2-7	.	TGTGCCAGCAGGGGAGGGGGGGGCTACGAGCAGTACTTC	CASRGGGGYEQYF
.	TRBV10-3	TRBJ2-7	.	TGTGCCATCAGTGAGCCACACTACGAGCAGTACTTC	CAISEPHYEQYF
TRBD1	TRBV5-1	TRBJ1-2	.	TGCGCCAGCAGCTTGACCGGACAGGGGGAATATGGCTACACCTTC	CASSLTGQGEYGYTF
.	TRBV6-1	TRBJ2-7	.	TGTGCCAGCAGCGCCGGGGCCCCCGAGCAGTACTTC	CASSAGAPEQYF
TRBD1	TRBV7-9	TRBJ1-3	.	TGTGCCAGCAGCAGCGCTCAGGGACAGGGCTACGGAAACACCATATATTTT	CASSSAQGQGYGNTIYF
.	TRBV30	TRBJ2-3	.	TGTGCCTGGAGTCCGGGGGATCTCGACACAGATACGCAGTATTTT	CAWSPGDLDTDTQYF
.	TRBV10-3	TRBJ1-1	.	TGTGCCATCAGTGAGTCGGCCAGGGGATTATTAGTGAACACTGAAGCTTTCTTT	CAISESARGLLVNTEAFF
.	TRBV18	TRBJ2-7	.	TGTGCCAGCTCACTGGCAGGCCCTTACGAGCAGTACTTC	CASSLAGPYEQYF
.	TRBV6-5	TRBJ2-7	.	TGTGCCACCTATGACAACATATACGAGCAGTACTTC	CATYDNIYEQYF
.	TRBV29-1	TRBJ2-7	.	TGCAGCGTTGAAAGGTCCTACGAGCAGTACTTC	CSVERSYEQYF
.	TRBV7-3	TRBJ1-1	.	TGTGCCAGCAGCTTATTCGAGGGAGCTTTCTTT	CASSLFEGAFF
.	TRBV30	TRBJ2-2	.	TGTGCCTGGAGTGCTAGCCGAATGGGAACCGGGGAGCTGTTTTTT	CAWSASRMGTGELFF
.	TRBV10-1	TRBJ2-5	.	TGCGCCAGCAGTGAGTACGGGCTCCAAGAGACCCAGTACTTC	CASSEYGLQETQYF